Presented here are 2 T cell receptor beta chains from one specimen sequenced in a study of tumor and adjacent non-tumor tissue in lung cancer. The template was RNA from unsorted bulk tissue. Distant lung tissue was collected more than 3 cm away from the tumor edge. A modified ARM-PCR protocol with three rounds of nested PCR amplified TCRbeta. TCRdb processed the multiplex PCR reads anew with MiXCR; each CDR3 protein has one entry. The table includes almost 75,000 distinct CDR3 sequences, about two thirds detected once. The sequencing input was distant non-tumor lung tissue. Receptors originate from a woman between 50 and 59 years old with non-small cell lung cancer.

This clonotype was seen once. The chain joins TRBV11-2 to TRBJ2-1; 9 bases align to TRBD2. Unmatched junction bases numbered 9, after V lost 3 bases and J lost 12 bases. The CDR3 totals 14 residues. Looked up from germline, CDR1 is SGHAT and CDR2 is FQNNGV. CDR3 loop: CASSLKGTSKRQFF. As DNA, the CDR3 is TGTGCCAGCAGCTTGAAAGGGACTAGCAAGCGGCAGTTCTTC.

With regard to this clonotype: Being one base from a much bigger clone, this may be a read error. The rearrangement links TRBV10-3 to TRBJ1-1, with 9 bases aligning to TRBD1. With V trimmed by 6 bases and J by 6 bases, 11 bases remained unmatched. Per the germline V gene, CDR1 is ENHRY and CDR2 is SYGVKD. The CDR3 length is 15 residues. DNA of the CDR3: TGTGCCATCAGATCACGGACAGGGGTGATACCTGAAGCTTTCTTT. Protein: CAIRSRTGVIPEAFF.